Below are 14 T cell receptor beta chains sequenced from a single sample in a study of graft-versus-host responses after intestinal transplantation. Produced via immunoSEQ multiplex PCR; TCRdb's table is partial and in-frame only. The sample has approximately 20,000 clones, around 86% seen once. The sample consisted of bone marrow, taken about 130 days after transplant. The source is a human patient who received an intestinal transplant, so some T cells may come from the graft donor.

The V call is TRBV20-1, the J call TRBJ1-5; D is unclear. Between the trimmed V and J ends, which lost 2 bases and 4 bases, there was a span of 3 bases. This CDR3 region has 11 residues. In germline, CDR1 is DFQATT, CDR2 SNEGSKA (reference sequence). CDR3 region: CSARQNQPQHF. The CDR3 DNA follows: TGCAGTGCTAGACAAAATCAGCCCCAGCATTTT.

CDR3 DNA: TGTGCCAGCAGCTTGGGCTGGCAAGAGACCCAGTACTTC. It translates to CASSLGWQETQYF. J is TRBJ2-5 and V is TRBV5-4; D call uncertain. The V and J ends lost 0 bases and 2 bases respectively, with 5 bases between them. The CDR3 spans 13 residues. CDR1 and CDR2 (germline): SGHNT, YYREEE (reference sequence).

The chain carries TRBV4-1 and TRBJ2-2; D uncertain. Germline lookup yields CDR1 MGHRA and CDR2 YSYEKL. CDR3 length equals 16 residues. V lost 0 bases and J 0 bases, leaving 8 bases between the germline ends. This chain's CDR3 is CASSQDIPANTGELFF. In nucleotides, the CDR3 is TGCGCCAGCAGCCAAGATATCCCCGCGAACACCGGGGAGCTGTTTTTT.

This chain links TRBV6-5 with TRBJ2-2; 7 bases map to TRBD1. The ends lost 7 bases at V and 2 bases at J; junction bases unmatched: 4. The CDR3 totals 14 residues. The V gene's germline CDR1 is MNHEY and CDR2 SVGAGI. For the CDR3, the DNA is TGTGCCAGCAAGGGGGCGGTCAACACCGGGGAGCTGTTTTTT. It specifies CASKGAVNTGELFF.

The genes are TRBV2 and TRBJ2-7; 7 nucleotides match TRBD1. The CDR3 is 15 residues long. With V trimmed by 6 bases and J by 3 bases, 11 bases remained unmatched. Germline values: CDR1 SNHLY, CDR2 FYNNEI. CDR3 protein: CASSPGLTGRYEQYF. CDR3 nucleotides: TGTGCCAGCAGCCCCGGGTTGACAGGGCGCTACGAGCAGTACTTC.

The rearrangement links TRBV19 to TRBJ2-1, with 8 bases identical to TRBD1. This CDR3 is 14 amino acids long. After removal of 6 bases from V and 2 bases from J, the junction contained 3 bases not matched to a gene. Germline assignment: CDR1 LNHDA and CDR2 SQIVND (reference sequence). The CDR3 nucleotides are TGTGCCAGTAGCCGGACAGGGCCCTACAATGAGCAGTTCTTC. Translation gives CASSRTGPYNEQFF.

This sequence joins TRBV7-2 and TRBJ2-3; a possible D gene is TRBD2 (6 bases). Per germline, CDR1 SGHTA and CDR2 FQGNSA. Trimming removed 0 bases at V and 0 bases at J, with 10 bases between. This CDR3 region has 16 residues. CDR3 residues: CASSLAVRGSTDTQYF. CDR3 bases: TGTGCCAGCAGCTTAGCGGTCCGGGGGAGCACAGATACGCAGTATTTT. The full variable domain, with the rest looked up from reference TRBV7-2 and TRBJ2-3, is GAGVSQSPSNKVTEKGKDVELRCDPISGHTALYWYRQSLGQGLEFLIYFQGNSAPDKSGLPSDRFSAERTGGSVSTLTIQRTQQEDSAVYLCASSLAVRGSTDTQYFGPGTRLTVL.

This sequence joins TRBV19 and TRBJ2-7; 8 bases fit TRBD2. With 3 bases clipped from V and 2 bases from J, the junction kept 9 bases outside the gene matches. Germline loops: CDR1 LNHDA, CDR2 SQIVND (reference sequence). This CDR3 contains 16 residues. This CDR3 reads CASSIGFSGVTYEQYF. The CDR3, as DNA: TGTGCCAGTAGTATCGGTTTTAGCGGGGTCACCTACGAGCAGTACTTC.

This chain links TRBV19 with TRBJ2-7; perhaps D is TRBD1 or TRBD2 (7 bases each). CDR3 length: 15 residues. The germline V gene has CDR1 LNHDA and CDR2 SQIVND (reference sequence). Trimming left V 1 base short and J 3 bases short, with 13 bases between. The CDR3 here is CASSIAGGAVYEQYF. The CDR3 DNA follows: TGTGCCAGTAGTATAGCAGGGGGGGCTGTCTACGAGCAGTACTTC.

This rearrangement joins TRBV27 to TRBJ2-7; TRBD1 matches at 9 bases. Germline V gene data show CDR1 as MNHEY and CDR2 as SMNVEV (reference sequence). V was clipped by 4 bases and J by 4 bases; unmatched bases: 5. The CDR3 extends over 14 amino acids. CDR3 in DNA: TGTGCCAGCAGTTCCGGGACAGGGCTTTACGAGCAGTACTTC. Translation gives CASSSGTGLYEQYF.

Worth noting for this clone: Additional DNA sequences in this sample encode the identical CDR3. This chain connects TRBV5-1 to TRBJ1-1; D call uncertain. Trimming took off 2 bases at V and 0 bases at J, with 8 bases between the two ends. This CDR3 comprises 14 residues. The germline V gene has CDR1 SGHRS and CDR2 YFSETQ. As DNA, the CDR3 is TGCGCCAGCAGCTTTGACGGAATGAACACTGAAGCTTTCTTT. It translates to CASSFDGMNTEAFF.

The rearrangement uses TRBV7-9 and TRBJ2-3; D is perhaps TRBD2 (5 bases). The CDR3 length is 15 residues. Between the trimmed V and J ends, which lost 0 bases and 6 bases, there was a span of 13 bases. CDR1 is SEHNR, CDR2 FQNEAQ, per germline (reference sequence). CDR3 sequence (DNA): TGTGCCAGCAGCTTAGCGGTAACTAGGGTGGATACGCAGTATTTT. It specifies CASSLAVTRVDTQYF.

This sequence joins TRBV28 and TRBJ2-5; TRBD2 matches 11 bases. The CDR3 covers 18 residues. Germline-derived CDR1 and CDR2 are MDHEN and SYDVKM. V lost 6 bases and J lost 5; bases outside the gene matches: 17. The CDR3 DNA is TGTGCCAGCAGCCCTGTAGCGGGAGGGAAACCTCTACGGGAGACCCAGTACTTC. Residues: CASSPVAGGKPLRETQYF.

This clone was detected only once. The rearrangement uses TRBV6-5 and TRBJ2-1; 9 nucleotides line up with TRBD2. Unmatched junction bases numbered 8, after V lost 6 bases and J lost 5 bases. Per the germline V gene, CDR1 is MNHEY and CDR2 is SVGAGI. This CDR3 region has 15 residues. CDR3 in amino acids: CASRHPASGNNEQFF. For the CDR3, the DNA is TGTGCCAGCAGGCACCCCGCTAGCGGGAACAATGAGCAGTTCTTC.